This TCR beta chain was sequenced in a study of cytomegalovirus exposure and HLA in healthy donors. Overall study context: Clustering assigned 81% of the roughly 420 genotyped donors to the Caucasian-associated ancestry cluster. The study, taken as a whole, reports: Reportedly, HLA-A and HLA-B alleles of most subjects were accurately predicted from TCR beta. Earlier results showed most TCR beta V segments being productive about 87% or about 30% of the time.

To note about this clone: Its antigen is not identified.

V trimming: 4 bases; J trimming: 0 bases; junction bases outside the gene matches: 10. The CDR3 is 18 amino acids. CDR1 and CDR2 (germline): MRHNA, SNTAGT. The PCR was carried out with 60 Vbeta primers and 13 Jbeta primers. In the original processing: Approximately 73 million unique TCR beta chains, 9 million to 11 million shared, were counted in a later analysis. Here immunoSEQ multiplex PCR was the method, and the copy in TCRdb shows in-frame clones only, minus some. The V and J calls and clone size were taken over from that table, and D and trimming were inferred from the DNA. The sample has around 92,000 clones; more than 60% are singletons.

The TCR originated in a man aged 55 to 70 in good health and CMV-seropositive. The chain recombines TRBV6-4 with TRBJ1-4; 8 bases match TRBD1. The sample comprised PBMCs. The chain's CDR3 is CASSGKDRVGPTNEKLFF. DNA for the CDR3: TGTGCCAGCAGTGGAAAGGACAGGGTGGGCCCAACTAATGAAAAACTGTTTTTT.